This T cell receptor (beta chain) was sequenced in a study of a mutant IDH1 vaccine in newly diagnosed glioma listed by TCRdb under 2021. Describing the broader study: Vaccination was initiated 4-6 weeks after radiotherapy alone, or concurrently with temozolomide cycles in the chemotherapy-containing groups. Of the 25 to 35 patients who were treated, around 60% were male and roughly 40% were female, and the mean age was roughly 40 years. Prior to enrollment, patients had been given standard therapy consisting of radiotherapy alone, temozolomide alone, or radiochemotherapy with temozolomide, with the combination given to most patients. The week-35 safety follow-up took place at visit V12, and the week-47 end of study took place at visit V13. Peripheral blood samples were drawn at six visits, namely V03 (baseline), V05, V07, V10, V12 and V13. Longitudinal TCRB deep sequencing was performed for 25 to 30 treated patients wherever samples were available for exploratory analyses.

This sample's time point label indicates: week 47, end of study. Every vaccine dose consisted of 300 ug of a 20-mer mutant IDH1 peptide in Montanide, administered subcutaneously together with topical imiquimod. Patients received eight vaccinations in weeks 1, 3, 5, 7, 11, 15, 19 and 23, corresponding to visits V03 through V10. The donors had newly diagnosed IDH1-mutant astrocytomas of WHO grade 3 or 4 that showed loss of nuclear ATRX. The samples were drawn from NOA16, a multicentre, single-arm, open-label phase I trial in Germany that tested a mutant IDH1 peptide vaccine in humans for the first time. Genomic DNA for TCRB sequencing was isolated from EDTA blood with the DNeasy Blood and Tissue Kit. What the study reported, not specific to this receptor: Availability determined which PBMC samples were chosen for TCRB deep sequencing. Across multiple MHC alleles, vaccine-induced immune responses were seen in around 93% of patients. The authors stated that sample limitations prevented analyses of patient blood samples from being reproduced. Pseudoprogression seemed to be unrelated to changes in the top peripheral T cell clonotypes found by TCRB sequencing.

A word on this clone: Its specific antigen is unknown. Per-base quality was not reported, and no clone a single base away is much larger than it.

The receptor library was made with the immunoSEQ multiplex PCR assay. Rearranged TCR beta chain sequences were amplified with the hsTCRB Kit following the manufacturer's protocol. Sequencing of TCRB libraries was carried out on an Illumina MiSeq. Per the original workflow: The proprietary platform of the kit vendor was used for demultiplexing, trimming and gene mapping. TCRdb re-hosts the immuneACCESS table, in-frame sequences only. Its copies lack some clones; in the studies checked, an unresolved V gene accounts for under half of them, and the cause for the rest is not known. That table gives V, J and clone size, and the DNA gave D and trimming. A total of 77,000 or so clones appear in this sample, over 75% of them only once. About 5.7% of the sample goes to the ten largest clones. The V end gives up 3 bases and the J end 6 bases, leaving 13 bases in the junction not matched to a gene. Taken from cysteine to phenylalanine, the CDR3 has 16 residues. Just the 48-base CDR3 DNA is kept, in frame starting at base 1. CDR1 and CDR2 (MNHEY, SMNVEV) derive from the germline V gene (reference sequence).

The sequence is built from TRBV27 and TRBJ2-7; TRBD1 agrees with 8 junctional bases. The source material was PBMCs, sampled from a glioma patient whose treatment included an IDH1 peptide vaccine. The clonotype originates from a man in his forties with glioma. The CDR3 corresponds to CASSLHNPGQGPEQYF. In nucleotide form, the sequence is TGTGCCAGCAGTTTGCATAACCCAGGACAGGGCCCCGAGCAGTACTTC.